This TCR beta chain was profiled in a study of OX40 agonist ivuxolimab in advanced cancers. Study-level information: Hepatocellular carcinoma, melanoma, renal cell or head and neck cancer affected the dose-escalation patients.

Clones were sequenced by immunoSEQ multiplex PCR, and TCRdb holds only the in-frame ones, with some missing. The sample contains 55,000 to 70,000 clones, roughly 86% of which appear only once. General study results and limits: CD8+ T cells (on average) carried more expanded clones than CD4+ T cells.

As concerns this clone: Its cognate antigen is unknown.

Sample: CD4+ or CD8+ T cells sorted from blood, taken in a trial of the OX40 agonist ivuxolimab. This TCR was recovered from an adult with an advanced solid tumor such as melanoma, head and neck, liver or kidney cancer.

The CDR3 bases are TGTGCCAGCAGCTTCGGGACAGGGCCCGGGGAGCTGTTTTTT. Translated, it gives CASSFGTGPGELFF. The chain has TRBV11-3 and TRBJ2-2, with 9 bases fitting TRBD1. CDR1 is SGHNT, CDR2 YENEEA, per germline. Trimming removed 3 bases from V and 6 bases from J; junction bases left unmatched: 2. The CDR3 contains 14 residues.